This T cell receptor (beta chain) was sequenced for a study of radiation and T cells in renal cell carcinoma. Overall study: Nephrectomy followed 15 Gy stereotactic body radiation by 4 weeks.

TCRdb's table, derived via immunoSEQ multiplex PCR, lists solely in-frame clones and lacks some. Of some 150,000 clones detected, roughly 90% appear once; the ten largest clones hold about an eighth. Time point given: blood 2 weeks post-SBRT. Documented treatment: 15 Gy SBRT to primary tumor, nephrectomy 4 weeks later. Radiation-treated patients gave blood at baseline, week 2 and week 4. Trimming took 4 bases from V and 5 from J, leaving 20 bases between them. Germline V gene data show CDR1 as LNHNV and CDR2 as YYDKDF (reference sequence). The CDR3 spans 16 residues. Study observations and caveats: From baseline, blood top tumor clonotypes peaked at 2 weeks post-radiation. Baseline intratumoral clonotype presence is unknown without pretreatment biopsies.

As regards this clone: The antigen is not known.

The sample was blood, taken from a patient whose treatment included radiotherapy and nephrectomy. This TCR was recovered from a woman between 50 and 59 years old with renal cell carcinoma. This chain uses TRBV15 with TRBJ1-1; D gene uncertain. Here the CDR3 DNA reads TGTGCCACCAGCACCCTACCGCAGGCTCCGTGGACTGAAGCTTTCTTT. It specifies CATSTLPQAPWTEAFF.